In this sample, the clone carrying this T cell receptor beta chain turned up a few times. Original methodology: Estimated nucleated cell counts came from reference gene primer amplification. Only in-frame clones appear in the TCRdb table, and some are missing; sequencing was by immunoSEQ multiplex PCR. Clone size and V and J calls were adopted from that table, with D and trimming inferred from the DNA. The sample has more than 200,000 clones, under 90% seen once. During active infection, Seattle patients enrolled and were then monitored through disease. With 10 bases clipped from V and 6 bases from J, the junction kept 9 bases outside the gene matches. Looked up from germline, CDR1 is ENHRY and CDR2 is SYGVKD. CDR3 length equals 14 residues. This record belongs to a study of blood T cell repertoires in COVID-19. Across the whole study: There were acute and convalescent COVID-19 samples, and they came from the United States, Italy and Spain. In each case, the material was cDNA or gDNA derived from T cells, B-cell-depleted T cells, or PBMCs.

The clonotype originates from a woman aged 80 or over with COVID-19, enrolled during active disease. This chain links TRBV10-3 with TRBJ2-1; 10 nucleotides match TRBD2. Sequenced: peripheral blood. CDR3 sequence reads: CATGGLAGVNEQFF. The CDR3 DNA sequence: TGTGCCACCGGAGGGCTAGCGGGGGTCAATGAGCAGTTCTTC.